The 16 T cell receptor beta chains in this list originate from one sample, sequenced in a study of blood T cell repertoires in COVID-19 (dated by TCRdb to 2018 to 2020). Libraries came from the immunoSEQ multiplex PCR assay. Held by TCRdb, this immuneACCESS table contains in-frame sequences only and omits some clones. Under half of the omission traces to an unresolved V gene where checked; the cause of the rest is unknown. For this sample the table gives roughly 86,000 clones, of which about nine tenths were detected only once. Under 2% of the sample is in the top ten clones. Material: peripheral blood. All receptors derive from a woman aged 45-60 years in a cohort sampled during active COVID-19.

CDR3: CASSLGGLELAYGYTF. The CDR3 DNA follows: TGTGCCAGCAGCTTAGGAGGACTGGAACTTGCCTATGGCTACACCTTC. The J gene is TRBJ1-2, the V gene TRBV7-9, with no clear D. CDR1 is SEHNR and CDR2 is FQNEAQ in the germline V gene (reference sequence). The CDR3 has 16 residues. Deletions cut 1 base from V and 4 bases from J, with 16 bases between. The full variable domain, in which reference TRBV7-9 and TRBJ1-2 provide the parts outside the CDR3, is DTGVSQNPRHKITKRGQNVTFRCDPISEHNRLYWYRQTLGQGPEFLTYFQNEAQLEKSRLLSDRFSAERPKGSFSTLEIQRTEQGDSAMYLCASSLGGLELAYGYTFGSGTRLTVV.

This clone turned up a few times. This chain joins TRBV6-1 and TRBJ1-3; D is undetermined. Trimming removed 1 base at V and 4 bases at J, with 11 bases between. The CDR3 has 15 amino acids. Germline assignment: CDR1 MNHNS and CDR2 SASEGT. The CDR3 here is CASSEGLAEGNTIYF. The CDR3 DNA reads TGTGCCAGCAGTGAAGGTCTAGCAGAGGGAAACACCATATATTTT.

The gene calls are TRBV5-6 and TRBJ1-2; no reliable D call. There are 13 residues in the CDR3. The ends were cut back, 0 bases at V and 10 bases at J, with 13 bases in the middle. From germline, CDR1 is SGHDT and CDR2 YYEEEE. CDR3 DNA sequence: TGTGCCAGCAGCTTGGGAGGACGGGAGTTCTACACCTTC. This codes for CASSLGGREFYTF.

The V gene is TRBV27, the J gene TRBJ2-3; 16 bases match TRBD2. Germline V gene data show CDR1 as MNHEY and CDR2 as SMNVEV (reference sequence). The CDR3 totals 17 residues. V lost 6 bases, J lost 3 bases, and 6 bases stayed unmatched. In DNA, the CDR3 is TGTGCCAGCAGCCGGGGACTAGCGGGAGGGCCGACAGATACGCAGTATTTT. Amino acids: CASSRGLAGGPTDTQYF.

This clone has just one count. The DNA of the CDR3 is TGTGCCAGCTCACCGAGACAGGAGAACACTGAAGCTTTCTTT. Protein product: CASSPRQENTEAFF. V usage is TRBV18 and J usage is TRBJ1-1, with D tentatively TRBD1 (6 bases). Germline assignment: CDR1 KGHSH and CDR2 LQKENI. There are 14 residues in the CDR3. V was shortened by 3 bases and J by 1 base, with 9 bases between the two germline ends.

The rearrangement uses TRBV6-5 and TRBJ2-2; D gene unclear. The CDR3 is 14 residues long. Germline CDR1 reads MNHEY; CDR2 reads SVGAGI. Trimming pared 4 bases from V and 4 bases from J, leaving 10 bases between. CDR3 nucleotides: TGTGCCAGCAGTTTTGGGCCAAGCACCGGGGAGCTGTTTTTT. This sequence encodes CASSFGPSTGELFF.

The chain has TRBV9 and TRBJ1-2; tentatively, D is TRBD1 (6 bases). The CDR3 contains 15 residues. Germline CDR1 is SGDLS and CDR2 is YYNGEE. Trimming left V 2 bases short and J 0 bases short, with 11 bases between. The CDR3 region has the DNA TGTGCCAGCAGCGTTGGACAGAGCGCTAACTATGGCTACACCTTC. Translated: CASSVGQSANYGYTF.

The chain has TRBV6-6 and TRBJ2-7, with 7 positions matching TRBD1. Germline V gene lookup returns CDR1 MNHNY and CDR2 SVGAGI (reference sequence). This CDR3 is 14 amino acids long. Losses at the gene ends were 6 bases for V and 6 bases for J; bases not matched to a gene: 11. The CDR3: CASSRQGRTGEQYF. As DNA, the CDR3 is TGTGCCAGCAGCAGACAGGGCAGGACCGGCGAGCAGTACTTC.

In this sample, this clone turned up a few times. This chain links TRBV5-1 with TRBJ1-4; TRBD1 agrees at 7 bases. The CDR3 length is 15 residues. Germline values: CDR1 SGHRS, CDR2 YFSETQ. Trimming removed 2 bases from V and 5 bases from J; junction bases left unmatched: 6. The chain's CDR3 is CASSLGGGGNEKLFF. In DNA, the CDR3 is TGCGCCAGCAGCTTAGGAGGGGGCGGGAATGAAAAACTGTTTTTT. The full variable domain, completed using reference TRBV5-1 and TRBJ1-4, is KAGVTQTPRYLIKTRGQQVTLSCSPISGHRSVSWYQQTPGQGLQFLFEYFSETQRNKGNFPGRFSGRQFSNSRSEMNVSTLELGDSALYLCASSLGGGGNEKLFFGSGTQLSVL.

V and J are TRBV5-1 and TRBJ1-2; no firm D call. Germline V lookup: CDR1 SGHRS, CDR2 YFSETQ. The ends were cut back, 5 bases at V and 0 bases at J, with 14 bases in the middle. This CDR3 is built from 15 residues. CDR3 sequence: CASRLFPDSNYGYTF. The DNA of the CDR3 is TGCGCCAGCAGGTTGTTTCCAGACTCTAACTATGGCTACACCTTC.

With respect to this clone: The junction and the germline gene differ at one end; a read error may be behind it. DNA for the CDR3: TGTGCTAGCAGCTTAGAAGCAGGGGTGATGGAGACCCAGTACTTC. Protein sequence: CASSLEAGVMETQYF. The rearrangement uses TRBV7-7 and TRBJ2-5; TRBD1 might be the D (6 bases). CDR1 is SSHAT, CDR2 FNYEAQ, per germline (reference sequence). This CDR3 spans 15 amino acids.

The gene calls are TRBV2 and TRBJ2-1; 11 bases line up with TRBD2. The V and J ends lost 6 bases and 7 bases, in that order; junction bases with no gene match: 8. Looked up from germline, CDR1 is SNHLY and CDR2 is FYNNEI. CDR3 length equals 15 residues. The chain's CDR3 is CASRGLAGGWNEQFF. Here the CDR3 DNA reads TGTGCCAGCAGGGGGCTAGCGGGGGGCTGGAATGAGCAGTTCTTC. The variable domain in full, with the rest retrieved from reference TRBV2 and TRBJ2-1, is EPEVTQTPSHQVTQMGQEVILRCVPISNHLYFYWYRQILGQKVEFLVSFYNNEISEKSEIFDDQFSVERPDGSNFTLKIRSTKLEDSAMYFCASRGLAGGWNEQFFGPGTRLTVL.

V gene TRBV11-3 combines with J gene TRBJ2-3; D uncertain. Trimming took off 2 bases at V and 0 bases at J, with 9 bases between the two ends. CDR1 SGHNT and CDR2 YENEEA come from the germline V gene. This CDR3 is 15 amino acids long. The CDR3 DNA reads TGTGCCAGCAGCTTATTTATGGGCAGCACAGATACGCAGTATTTT. Its translation is CASSLFMGSTDTQYF.

In this sample, this clone turned up once. V and J are TRBV27 and TRBJ1-2; 8 bases match TRBD1. CDR3 size: 16 residues. CDR1 is MNHEY, CDR2 SMNVEV, per germline (reference sequence). V gave up 5 bases and J gave up 1 base; unmatched junction bases: 9. The CDR3 spells CASSRSPGQVNYGYTF. In nucleotides, the CDR3 is TGTGCCAGCAGTCGCTCCCCGGGACAGGTTAACTATGGCTACACCTTC.

The chain couples TRBV3-1 (or the pseudogene TRBV3-2) to TRBJ2-7; 7 positions agree with TRBD2. Germline V gene sequence: CDR1 LGHDT, CDR2 YNNKEL (reference sequence). The trim removed 5 bases at V and 2 bases at J, leaving 6 bases unmatched. The CDR3 contains 14 residues. The DNA for the CDR3 is TGTGCCAGCAGCACCTTAGCGGGTACCTACGAGCAGTACTTC. Protein product: CASSTLAGTYEQYF.

The V gene is TRBV19, the J gene TRBJ2-7; TRBD1 matches 12 bases. Per the germline V gene, CDR1 is LNHDA and CDR2 is SQIVND (reference sequence). V trimming: 4 bases; J trimming: 5 bases; junction bases outside the gene matches: 9. The CDR3 is 16 amino acids. The CDR3 reads CASSKLTGTGGDEQYF. The CDR3 nucleotides read TGTGCCAGTAGTAAACTCACCGGGACAGGGGGCGACGAGCAGTACTTC.